Each of the 4 T cell receptor beta chains below was sequenced from the same sample in a study of OX40 agonist ivuxolimab in advanced cancers. The table came from immunoSEQ multiplex PCR; TCRdb's copy has only in-frame clones and leaves some out. The data show about 76,000 clones, approximately 88% seen once. The source was CD4+ or CD8+ T cells sorted from blood, collected in a trial of the OX40 agonist ivuxolimab. These receptors originate from an adult with an advanced solid tumor such as melanoma, head and neck, liver or kidney cancer.

This sequence joins TRBV2 and TRBJ2-3, with a possible D match to TRBD2 (5 bases). The V gene's germline CDR1 is SNHLY and CDR2 FYNNEI. CDR3 size: 14 residues. V was shortened by 7 bases and J by 5 bases, with 16 bases between the two germline ends. The CDR3 DNA reads TGTGCCAGCACGAGGACTCCGAGACTAGATACGCAGTATTTT. This encodes CASTRTPRLDTQYF. Full variable domain (outside the CDR3, taken from reference TRBV2 and TRBJ2-3): EPEVTQTPSHQVTQMGQEVILRCVPISNHLYFYWYRQILGQKVEFLVSFYNNEISEKSEIFDDQFSVERPDGSNFTLKIRSTKLEDSAMYFCASTRTPRLDTQYFGPGTRLTVL.

This rearrangement joins TRBV30 to TRBJ2-7; tentative D call: TRBD2 (6 bases). This CDR3 is 15 amino acids long. CDR1 is GTSNPN, CDR2 SVGIG, per germline (reference sequence). The V and J ends lost 7 bases and 0 bases respectively, with 19 bases between them. The CDR3 loop reads CAYLAWQEYSYEQYF. The CDR3 DNA reads as TGTGCCTACCTAGCGTGGCAGGAGTACTCCTACGAGCAGTACTTC.

The chain recombines TRBV10-3 with TRBJ1-3; 8 bases are shared with TRBD1. Germline values: CDR1 ENHRY, CDR2 SYGVKD. V shed 6 bases and J 0 bases; nucleotides not matched to a gene: 7. This CDR3 is 16 amino acids long. CDR3 DNA sequence: TGTGCCATCAGCCCGACAGGGGCGATCTCTGGAAACACCATATATTTT. Translated: CAISPTGAISGNTIYF.

This chain connects TRBV5-1 to TRBJ2-2, with TRBD2 matching over 12 bases. V lost 0 bases and J lost 6; bases outside the gene matches: 3. The CDR3 loop spans 16 amino acids. The germline CDR1 and CDR2 sequences are SGHRS and YFSETQ. In DNA form, the CDR3 reads TGCGCCAGCAGCTTGGTCCTAGCGGGAGGGCCCGGGGAGCTGTTTTTT. Residues: CASSLVLAGGPGELFF.